A single sample gave rise to the 25 T cell receptor beta chains below, sequenced in a study of response to subunit inactivated influenza vaccine. TCRdb recomputed calls from the RT-PCR reads with MiXCR, one row per CDR3 protein. The table lists approximately 570,000 distinct CDR3 sequences, about 8% of them singletons, with roughly 13% in the top ten. Sequenced material: PBMCs from blood, taken around 2 years after vaccination. These receptor sequences come from a man between 50 and 75 years old who received an inactivated influenza vaccine.

This clonotype was found a few times. This chain joins TRBV11-2 and TRBJ2-3, with 11 bases identical to TRBD2. This CDR3 contains 18 residues. Germline trimming cut 4 bases from V and 6 bases from J; bases unmatched to any gene: 15. CDR1 and CDR2 from the germline V gene are SGHAT and FQNNGV. The chain's CDR3 is CASSSPIILAGGLDTQYF. The DNA for the CDR3 is TGTGCCAGCAGCTCTCCTATCATCCTAGCGGGAGGCCTGGATACGCAGTATTTT.

The chain is built from TRBV18 and TRBJ1-2; no clear D. The CDR3 is 14 residues long. V lost 2 bases to trimming and J lost 8 bases, with 15 bases between them. Per germline, CDR1 KGHSH and CDR2 LQKENI. The CDR3 region is CASSPLADSLGYTF. The CDR3 DNA is TGTGCCAGCTCACCATTGGCGGATAGTCTAGGCTACACCTTC.

V usage is TRBV6-1 and J usage is TRBJ2-2; 9 bases line up with TRBD1. This CDR3 has 19 amino acids. Germline V gene lookup returns CDR1 MNHNS and CDR2 SASEGT. Trimming took 6 bases from V and 2 from J; bases not matched to a gene: 16. Here the CDR3 reads CASRTTGTGTLFNTGELFF. CDR3 coding DNA: TGTGCCAGCAGAACGACTGGGACAGGGACATTATTCAACACCGGGGAGCTGTTTTTT.

This clonotype was detected ten times or more. This chain links TRBV5-1 with TRBJ1-1; D is possibly TRBD1 (5 bases). There are 15 residues in the CDR3. Germline V gene sequence: CDR1 SGHRS, CDR2 YFSETQ. Trimming stripped 4 bases from V and 1 base from J, with 14 bases between. CDR3 sequence reads: CASSLLGTGNTEAFF. CDR3 coding DNA: TGCGCCAGCAGCCTCCTGGGGACGGGGAACACTGAAGCTTTCTTT.

This clonotype was counted at least ten times. The rearrangement links TRBV12-3 or TRBV12-4 to TRBJ1-6; D may be TRBD1 (5 bases). V lost 5 bases, J lost 4 bases, and 9 bases lay in between. The CDR3 has 14 residues. CDR3 sequence reads: CASSPGTYNSPLHF. Written as DNA, the CDR3 is TGTGCCAGCAGTCCCGGGACGTATAATTCACCCCTCCACTTT.

As DNA, the CDR3 is TGCAGTGCTCCCCCTGGGACAGGACCCTACGAGCAGTACTTC. Protein product: CSAPPGTGPYEQYF. The chain combines TRBV20-1 with TRBJ2-7; 8 nucleotides match TRBD1. The CDR3 covers 14 residues. CDR1 and CDR2 from the germline V gene are DFQATT and SNEGSKA (reference sequence). Unmatched junction bases numbered 8, after V lost 5 bases and J lost 2 bases.

This clonotype was found many times. The chain uses TRBV5-1 and TRBJ2-1, with 8 bases identical to TRBD2. From germline, CDR1 is SGHRS and CDR2 YFSETQ. The V and J ends lost 4 bases and 8 bases, in that order; junction bases with no gene match: 5. This CDR3 spans 13 amino acids. CDR3 protein: CASSPGGYDEQFF. CDR3 DNA: TGCGCCAGCAGCCCGGGAGGGTACGATGAGCAGTTCTTC.

This clonotype was recorded at least ten times. This chain uses TRBV7-9 with TRBJ2-2; D may be TRBD1 (6 bases). The germline gives CDR1 SEHNR, CDR2 FQNEAQ (reference sequence). The CDR3 has 13 residues. V was shortened by 11 bases and J by 1 base, with 11 bases between the two germline ends. As DNA, the CDR3 is TGTGCCTCAACAGGGAGGAACACCGGGGAGCTGTTTTTT. Translation gives CASTGRNTGELFF. Full variable domain (outside the CDR3, taken from reference TRBV7-9 and TRBJ2-2): DTGVSQNPRHKITKRGQNVTFRCDPISEHNRLYWYRQTLGQGPEFLTYFQNEAQLEKSRLLSDRFSAERPKGSFSTLEIQRTEQGDSAMYLCASTGRNTGELFFGEGSRLTVL.

Many counts were recorded for this clonotype. The chain links TRBV15 to TRBJ2-2; perhaps TRBD2 as D (6 bases). Germline CDR1 is LNHNV and CDR2 is YYDKDF (reference sequence). Deletions cut 0 bases from V and 6 bases from J, with 11 bases between. This CDR3 is built from 15 residues. CDR3 amino acids: CATSRDKGGAGELFF. CDR3 nucleotides: TGTGCCACCAGCAGAGATAAGGGCGGGGCCGGGGAGCTGTTTTTT.

This clonotype was seen only a few times. The V and J genes are TRBV10-3 and TRBJ2-7; D gene ambiguous. The V end was cut by 2 bases, the J end by 5 bases, with 19 bases between. The CDR3 spans 16 residues. Germline V lookup: CDR1 ENHRY, CDR2 SYGVKD. Here the CDR3 DNA reads TGTGCCATCAGTGAGGACGACCCTAGGGTGGGGAACGAGCAGTACTTC. This codes for CAISEDDPRVGNEQYF.

The sample holds a few counts of this clonotype. The V and J genes are TRBV29-1 and TRBJ2-5, with D possibly TRBD1 on 6 matching bases. CDR1 is SQVTM, CDR2 ANQGSEA, per germline. The CDR3 has 11 residues. Between the trimmed V and J ends, which lost 7 bases and 5 bases, there was a span of 11 bases. The CDR3 sequence is CSAARGETQYF. CDR3 nucleotides: TGCAGCGCTGCAAGGGGGGAGACCCAGTACTTC.

This clonotype was seen a few times. The chain employs TRBV6-5 and TRBJ1-2, with D perhaps matching TRBD1 (6 bases). Germline CDR1 and CDR2: MNHEY and SVGAGI. This CDR3 spans 12 amino acids. Trimming shortened V by 5 bases and J by 8 bases, and 12 bases separated the two germline ends. Written as DNA, the CDR3 is TGTGCCAGCAGTGCGGGGGCTGAAGGCTACACCTTC. Its translation is CASSAGAEGYTF.

In this sample, this clonotype turned up many times. The V and J genes are TRBV29-1 and TRBJ2-1; 14 bases map to TRBD2. Germline V lookup: CDR1 SQVTM, CDR2 ANQGSEA. The CDR3 is made up of 17 amino acids. V lost 6 bases, J lost 0 bases, and 7 bases stayed unmatched. The DNA of the CDR3 is TGCAGCGTGCCGGGACTAGCGGGAGTTAGCTCCTACAATGAGCAGTTCTTC. As protein: CSVPGLAGVSSYNEQFF.

In its sample, this clonotype was seen a few times. The chain's CDR3 is CASSLSGGIRQQYF. DNA for the CDR3: TGTGCCAGCAGTTTATCGGGGGGCATTCGGCAGCAGTACTTC. The chain joins TRBV27 to TRBJ2-7, with D perhaps being TRBD1 or TRBD2 (6 bases each). CDR1 and CDR2 (germline): MNHEY, SMNVEV (reference sequence). CDR3 length equals 14 residues. V dropped 0 bases and J dropped 8 bases, with 14 bases sitting between them.

CDR3 nucleotides: TGTGCCAGCAGTTTGGGACAGGGCGCACGACGGTACAATGAGCAGTTCTTC. Its protein product is CASSLGQGARRYNEQFF. The chain joins TRBV27 to TRBJ2-1, with 9 bases lining up with TRBD1. The V gene's germline CDR1 is MNHEY and CDR2 SMNVEV (reference sequence). The J segment lost 4 bases and the V segment lost 3 bases, leaving 10 bases of the junction unmatched. The length of the CDR3 is 17 residues.

This clonotype came up a few times. This chain joins TRBV29-1 and TRBJ1-1, with D possibly TRBD1 on 6 matching bases. Trimming left V 7 bases short and J 0 bases short, with 12 bases between. There are 13 residues in the CDR3. CDR1 and CDR2 from the germline V gene are SQVTM and ANQGSEA. The CDR3: CSAGQNLNTEAFF. DNA of the CDR3: TGCAGCGCCGGACAGAATTTGAACACTGAAGCTTTCTTT.

In this sample, this clonotype turned up a few times. This chain links TRBV20-1 with TRBJ2-7; TRBD1 matches at 10 bases. The CDR3 consists of 15 residues. Germline V gene data show CDR1 as DFQATT and CDR2 as SNEGSKA (reference sequence). V trimming: 3 bases; J trimming: 6 bases; junction bases outside the gene matches: 11. CDR3 in amino acids: CSARLSRDRGGEQYF. The CDR3 coding sequence is TGCAGTGCTAGGCTGAGTCGGGACAGGGGAGGCGAGCAGTACTTC.

This clonotype was recorded many times. This chain connects TRBV5-4 to TRBJ1-2, with a weak D call TRBD1 (6 bases). This CDR3 has 14 amino acids. V gave up 2 bases and J gave up 6 bases, with 14 bases separating them. Germline CDR1 and CDR2: SGHNT and YYREEE (reference sequence). The CDR3 spells CASSLDGGADGYTF. The CDR3 DNA sequence: TGTGCCAGCAGCTTAGACGGGGGCGCCGATGGCTACACCTTC.

The chain is built from TRBV5-1 and TRBJ2-2; D not certain. The CDR3 is 17 amino acids. Germline CDR1 SGHRS, CDR2 YFSETQ. V was clipped by 2 bases and J by 0 bases, with 14 bases between them. The CDR3 spells CASSFPRESPNTGELFF. CDR3 sequence (DNA): TGCGCCAGCAGCTTCCCACGCGAGTCCCCGAACACCGGGGAGCTGTTTTTT.

At least ten counts were recorded for this clonotype. The V and J genes are TRBV4-2 and TRBJ1-1; the match to TRBD1 covers 7 bases. Germline CDR1 LGHNA, CDR2 YNFKEQ. The ends lost 5 bases at V and 4 bases at J; junction bases unmatched: 4. The CDR3 spans 13 residues. The CDR3 region has the DNA TGTGCCAGCAGCGGGACAGTAGGCACTGAAGCTTTCTTT. Residues: CASSGTVGTEAFF.

This clonotype was detected many times. V is TRBV20-1 and J is TRBJ2-3; tentatively, D is TRBD1 (5 bases). Trimming took 0 bases from V and 5 from J, leaving 12 bases between them. The CDR3 covers 14 residues. The germline V gene encodes CDR1 DFQATT and CDR2 SNEGSKA (reference sequence). CDR3 loop: CSARDLQEGDTQYF. The CDR3, as DNA: TGCAGTGCTAGAGATCTACAGGAAGGAGATACGCAGTATTTT.

This chain connects TRBV6-2 or TRBV6-3 to TRBJ1-5; TRBD1 is a possible D gene (6 bases). Trimming removed 6 bases at V and 1 base at J, with 19 bases between. Germline V gene data show CDR1 as MNHEY and CDR2 as SVGEGT. The CDR3 covers 17 residues. The CDR3 coding sequence is TGTGCCAGCAGCCATCTCAGGGGATCGCTGAGCAATCAGCCCCAGCATTTT. Translated, it gives CASSHLRGSLSNQPQHF.

This clonotype has only a few counts. For the CDR3, the DNA is TGCGCCAGCAGCTTGGAGTTCGGGACCCAGAGGGCTGAAGCTTTCTTT. This sequence encodes CASSLEFGTQRAEAFF. The chain couples TRBV5-1 to TRBJ1-1; TRBD1 is a possible D gene (5 bases). This CDR3 contains 16 residues. Germline CDR1 is SGHRS and CDR2 is YFSETQ. The germline V and J ends were trimmed by 0 bases and 6 bases, with 18 bases remaining between them.

This chain connects TRBV7-2 to TRBJ2-5; TRBD2 might be the D (6 bases). V was trimmed by 1 base and J by 1 base, leaving 13 bases between them. There are 16 residues in the CDR3. The germline V gene has CDR1 SGHTA and CDR2 FQGNSA. The CDR3 region is CASSLGQAGGQETQYF. CDR3 DNA sequence: TGTGCCAGCAGCTTAGGCCAGGCCGGGGGCCAAGAGACCCAGTACTTC.

CDR3 in DNA: TGTGCCATCAGTGGCTACGGCCAACTAGCGTGGAACACCGGGGAGCTGTTTTTT. Translation: CAISGYGQLAWNTGELFF. J is TRBJ2-2 and V is TRBV10-3; 7 bases line up with TRBD2. Germline CDR1 ENHRY, CDR2 SYGVKD. The CDR3 contains 18 residues. V lost 4 bases to trimming and J lost 1 base; unmatched junction nucleotides: 12.